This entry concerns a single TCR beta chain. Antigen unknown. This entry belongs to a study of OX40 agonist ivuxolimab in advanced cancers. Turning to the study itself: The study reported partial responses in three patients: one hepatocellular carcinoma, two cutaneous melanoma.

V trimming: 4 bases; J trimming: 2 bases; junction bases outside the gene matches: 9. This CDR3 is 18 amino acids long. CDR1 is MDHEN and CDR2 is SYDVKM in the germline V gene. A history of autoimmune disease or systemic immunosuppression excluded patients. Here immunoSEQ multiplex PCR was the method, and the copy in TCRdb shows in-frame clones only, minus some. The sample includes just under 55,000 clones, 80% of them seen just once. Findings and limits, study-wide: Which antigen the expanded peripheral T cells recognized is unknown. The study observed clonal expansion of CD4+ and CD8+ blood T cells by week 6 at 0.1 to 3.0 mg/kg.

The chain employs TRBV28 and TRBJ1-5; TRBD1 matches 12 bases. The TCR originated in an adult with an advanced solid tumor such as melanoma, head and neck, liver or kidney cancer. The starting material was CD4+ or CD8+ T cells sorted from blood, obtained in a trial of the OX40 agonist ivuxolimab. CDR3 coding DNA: TGTGCCAGCAGTTGGGACAGGGGGCTTTGGACGGGCAATCAGCCCCAGCATTTT. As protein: CASSWDRGLWTGNQPQHF.